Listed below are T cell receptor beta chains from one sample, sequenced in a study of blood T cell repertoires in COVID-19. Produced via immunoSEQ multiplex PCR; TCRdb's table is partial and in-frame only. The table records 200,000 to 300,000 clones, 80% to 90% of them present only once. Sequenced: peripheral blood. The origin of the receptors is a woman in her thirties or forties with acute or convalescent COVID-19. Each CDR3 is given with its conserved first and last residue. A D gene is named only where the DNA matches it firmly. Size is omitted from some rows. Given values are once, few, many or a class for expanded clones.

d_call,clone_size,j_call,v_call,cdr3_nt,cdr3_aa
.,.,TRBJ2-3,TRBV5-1,TGCGCCAGCAGCCCCAAAAGCGGCGGGGTAACAGATACGCAGTATTTT,CASSPKSGGVTDTQYF
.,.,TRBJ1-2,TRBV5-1,TGCGCCAGCAGCCCGGACATTAACTATGGCTACACCTTC,CASSPDINYGYTF
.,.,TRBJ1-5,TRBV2,TGTGCCAGCAGTCCCTCGGGCAATCAGCCCCAGCATTTT,CASSPSGNQPQHF
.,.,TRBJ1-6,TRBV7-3,TGTGCCAGCAGCCCGGACAGATTGCTGCGTTCACCCCTCCACTTT,CASSPDRLLRSPLHF
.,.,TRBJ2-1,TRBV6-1,TGTGCCAGCAGGGTGCCCTCGGCGGGGAATGAGCAGTTCTTC,CASRVPSAGNEQFF
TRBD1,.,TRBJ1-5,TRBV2,TGTGCCAGCAGTGAATTAAAGGGGGCTCGTGATCAGCCCCAGCATTTT,CASSELKGARDQPQHF
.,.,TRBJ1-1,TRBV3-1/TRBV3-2,TGTGCCAGCAGCCAACTGGTGCCTTTTAGCTCTGAAGCTTTCTTT,CASSQLVPFSSEAFF
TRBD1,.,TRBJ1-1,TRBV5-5,TGTGCCAGCAGCTTACTGACAGGGATGGGCGCTGAAGCTTTCTTT,CASSLLTGMGAEAFF
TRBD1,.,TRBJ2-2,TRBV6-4,TGTGCCAGCAGTGTCCCTGGCCCACCGGGACAGGGGAACACCGGGGAGCTGTTTTTT,CASSVPGPPGQGNTGELFF
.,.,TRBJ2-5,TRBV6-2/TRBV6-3,TGTGCCAGCAGTTACTCTGAGAGCGCTTCGACCCAAGAGACCCAGTACTTC,CASSYSESASTQETQYF
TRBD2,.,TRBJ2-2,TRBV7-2,TGTGCCAGCAGCTTAGCGGGGGGGGACACCGGGGAGCTGTTTTTT,CASSLAGGDTGELFF
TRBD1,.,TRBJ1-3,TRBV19,TGTGCCAGTAGTATAACAGGGGGTAGCTCTGGAAACACCATATATTTT,CASSITGGSSGNTIYF
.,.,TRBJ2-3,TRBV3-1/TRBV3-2,TGTGCCAGCAGCCAAGTAAAGCGTCCCGGCACAGATACGCAGTATTTT,CASSQVKRPGTDTQYF
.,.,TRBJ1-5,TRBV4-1,TGCGCCAGCAGCCAAGAGGGCAGGGCCTACAATCAGCCCCAGCATTTT,CASSQEGRAYNQPQHF
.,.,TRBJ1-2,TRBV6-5,TGTGCCAGCAGCCTGTTATGGAGGGAGGGCTACACCTTC,CASSLLWREGYTF
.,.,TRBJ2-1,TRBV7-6,TGTGCCAGCAGCCCAGGGGGGCTTTACAATGAGCAGTTCTTC,CASSPGGLYNEQFF
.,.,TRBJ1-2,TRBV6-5,TGTGCCAGCAGCCGTTCAGGGGTAGGAAACTATGGCTACACCTTC,CASSRSGVGNYGYTF
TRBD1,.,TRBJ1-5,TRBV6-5,TGTGCCAGCAGCGGGACAGTCGACAATCAGCCCCAGCATTTT,CASSGTVDNQPQHF
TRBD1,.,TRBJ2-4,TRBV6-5,TGTGCCAGCAGTCACACCCCGGACAGGGGAGACATTCAGTACTTC,CASSHTPDRGDIQYF
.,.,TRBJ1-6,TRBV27,TGTGCCAGCAGTTTTCACAGGGATAATTCACCCCTCCACTTT,CASSFHRDNSPLHF
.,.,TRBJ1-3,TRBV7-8,TGTGCCAGCCATACCGACTCCGGGTCTGGAAACACCATATATTTT,CASHTDSGSGNTIYF
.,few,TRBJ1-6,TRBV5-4,TGTGCCAGCAGCATGGACAGCTCACCCCTCCACTTT,CASSMDSSPLHF
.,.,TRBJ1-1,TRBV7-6,TGTGCCAGCAGCTTATGGGAGGCGGCTTTCTTT,CASSLWEAAFF
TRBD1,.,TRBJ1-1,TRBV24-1,TGTGCCACCAGTGATTCGGGACAGGGGGGCACTGAAGCTTTCTTT,CATSDSGQGGTEAFF
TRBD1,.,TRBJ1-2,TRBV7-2,TGTGCCAGCAGCTTAAAACCGGGACAGACCCATGGCTACACCTTC,CASSLKPGQTHGYTF
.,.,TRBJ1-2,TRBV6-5,TGTGCCAGCAGTCAGCAATACTATGGCTACGCCTTC,CASSQQYYGYAF
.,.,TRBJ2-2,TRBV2,TGTGCCAGTAGAACCGGGGAGCTGTTTTTT,CASRTGELFF
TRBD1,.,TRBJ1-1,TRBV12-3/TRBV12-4,TGTGCCAGCACCCTTAATGACAGGGAACAAGCTTTCTTT,CASTLNDREQAFF
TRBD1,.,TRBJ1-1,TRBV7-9,TGTGCCAGCAGCTTAGATTTCAGGGGGGAAGCTTTCTTT,CASSLDFRGEAFF
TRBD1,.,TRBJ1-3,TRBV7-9,TGTGCCAGCAGCTTCAATCCACGACAGGGGTTGAGAAACACCATATATTTT,CASSFNPRQGLRNTIYF
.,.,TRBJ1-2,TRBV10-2,TGCGCCAGCAGTGAGCGATCCAGGGTAGTCTATGGCTACACCTTC,CASSERSRVVYGYTF
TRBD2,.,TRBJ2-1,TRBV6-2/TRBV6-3,TGTGCCAGCAGTCCCCGGGCGCGGGGGGAGGGTGAGCAGTTCTTC,CASSPRARGEGEQFF
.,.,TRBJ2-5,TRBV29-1,TGCAGCGTTGAGGGGACAATCGGGGAGACCCAGTACTTC,CSVEGTIGETQYF
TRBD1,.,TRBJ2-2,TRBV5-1,TGCGCCAGCAGCTTGACAGGGGTGGACACCGGGGAGCTGTTTTTT,CASSLTGVDTGELFF
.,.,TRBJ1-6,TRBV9,TGTGCCAGCAGCGGGGGGGGTTCCTATAATTCACCCCTCCACTTT,CASSGGGSYNSPLHF
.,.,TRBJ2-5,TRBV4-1,TGCGCCAGCAGCCAAGGGTGGACAGAACAAGAGACCCAGTACTTC,CASSQGWTEQETQYF
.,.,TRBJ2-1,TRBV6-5,TGTGCCAATTCGAGATACTCCTACAATGAGCAGTTCTTC,CANSRYSYNEQFF
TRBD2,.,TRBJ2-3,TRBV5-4,TGTGCCAGCAGCGCCCCGCGGGGGGAAGGTGCAGATACGCAGTATTTT,CASSAPRGEGADTQYF
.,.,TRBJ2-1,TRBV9,TGTGCCAGCAGCGACCCTGGGGGGGGGCATGAGCAGTTCTTC,CASSDPGGGHEQFF
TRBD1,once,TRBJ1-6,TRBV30,TGTGCCTGGAGTTACCTCGGACAGGGACATTCACCCCTCCACTTT,CAWSYLGQGHSPLHF
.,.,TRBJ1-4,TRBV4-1,TGCGCCAGCAGCCAAGAACGGGGGGGACTGGGTAATGAAAAACTGTTTTTT,CASSQERGGLGNEKLFF
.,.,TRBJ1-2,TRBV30,TGTGCCTGGAGTGACGGGTTAGCTATCCTCAACTATGGCTACACCTTC,CAWSDGLAILNYGYTF
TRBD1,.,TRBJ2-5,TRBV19,TGTGCCAGTAGTAACCCTGGGACAGGGGGTATGGAGACCCAGTACTTC,CASSNPGTGGMETQYF
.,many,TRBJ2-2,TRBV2,TGTGCCAGCACTCGACAGTCGAACACCGGGGAGCTGTTTTTT,CASTRQSNTGELFF
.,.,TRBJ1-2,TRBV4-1,TGCGCCAGCAGCCAAGTGGGCTTAGCTAACTATGGCTACACCTTC,CASSQVGLANYGYTF
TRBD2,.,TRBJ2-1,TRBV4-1,TGCGCCAGCAGCCAGAGCGGGACTCCCGAGCAGTTCTTC,CASSQSGTPEQFF
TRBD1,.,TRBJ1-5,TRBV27,TGTGCCAGCAGTTTCTCCTATGACAGGGGCACTCATCAGCCCCAGCATTTT,CASSFSYDRGTHQPQHF
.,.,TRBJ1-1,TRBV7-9,TGTGCCAGCAGCTTAGGCGGACTGGGCACTGACACTGAAGCTTTCTTT,CASSLGGLGTDTEAFF
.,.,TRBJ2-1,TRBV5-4,TGTGCCAGCAGCTTGGGTTCCAATAGCCGCAATGAGCAGTTCTTC,CASSLGSNSRNEQFF
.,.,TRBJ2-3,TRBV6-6,TGTGCCAGCAGTTACGGTATCGCGCGCGGCACAGATACGCAGTATTTT,CASSYGIARGTDTQYF
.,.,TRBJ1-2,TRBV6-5,TGTGCCAGCAGTTACTCACTAGCCGGCCCCTATGGCTACACCTTC,CASSYSLAGPYGYTF
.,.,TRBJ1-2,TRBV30,TGTGCCTGGAGTTCGGGCAGGGTTCCATTGCTAGCTAACTATGGCTACACCTTC,CAWSSGRVPLLANYGYTF
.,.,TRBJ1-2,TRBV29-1,TGCAGCGTTGAACAAGGGGGGGGTGGCTACACCTTC,CSVEQGGGGYTF